This T cell receptor beta chain is drawn from a study of shared clonotypes between healthy human individuals. All the donors were Caucasian adults who lived in Nashville, Tennessee. Generated by immunoSEQ multiplex PCR, the TCRdb table keeps only in-frame clones and is missing some. The table records about 490,000 clones, approximately 80% of them present only once. After removal of 0 bases from V and 5 bases from J, the junction contained 8 bases not matched to a gene. Germline V gene data show CDR1 as SGDLS and CDR2 as YYNGEE. CDR3 length: 17 amino acids. The TCR comes from a woman between 40 and 55 years old in good health. Some clones in this sample may be carry-over from other donors' samples. The sample comprised PBMCs. V and J are TRBV9 and TRBJ2-7; 13 bases are shared with TRBD2. Here the CDR3 reads CASSVGLAGGGRHEQYF. For the CDR3, the DNA is TGTGCCAGCAGCGTAGGACTAGCGGGAGGTGGACGCCACGAGCAGTACTTC. Full variable domain (outside the CDR3, taken from reference TRBV9 and TRBJ2-7): DSGVTQTPKHLITATGQRVTLRCSPRSGDLSVYWYQQSLDQGLQFLIQYYNGEERAKGNILERFSAQQFPDLHSELNLSSLELGDSALYFCASSVGLAGGGRHEQYFGPGTRLTVT.